The TCR beta chain under discussion was sequenced for a study of cytomegalovirus exposure and HLA in healthy donors. V lost 5 bases to trimming and J lost 5 bases, with 16 bases between them. Per germline, CDR1 GTSNPN and CDR2 SVGIG (reference sequence). CDR3 length equals 13 residues. Vbeta (60) and Jbeta (13) primers were used in the PCR. Some clones are missing from TCRdb's copy, which holds only in-frame ones; the method was immunoSEQ multiplex PCR. Found here are 150,000 to 180,000 clones, 65% to 85% of them singletons; the top ten hold about 2.7%. This clone was detected only once. V is TRBV30 and J is TRBJ2-7; TRBD1 is a possible D gene (6 bases). Source material: PBMCs. The receptor comes from a young man in good health and CMV-seronegative. The CDR3 spells CAWQTGTYNEQYF. The DNA for the CDR3 is TGTGCCTGGCAAACAGGGACCTACAACGAGCAGTACTTC.